The 10 T cell receptor beta chains presented below share a single source sample, sequenced in a study of untreated major depressive disorder. Sequencing was performed with immunoSEQ multiplex PCR; in TCRdb, only in-frame clones are kept and a portion is missing. Here the sample spans under 15,000 clones, around nine tenths being singletons. The antigens these receptors bind are not known. Findings of the study overall: TRBV05-01 (Vbeta 5.1) usage was higher in CD4+ T cells of depressed patients than controls.

The sample was CD4+ T cells from PBMCs. Source of these receptors: a man younger than 40 with major depressive disorder.

The chain carries TRBV27 and TRBJ1-4; D not certain. The germline CDR1 and CDR2 sequences are MNHEY and SMNVEV (reference sequence). V lost 5 bases and J 8 bases, leaving 18 bases between the germline ends. The CDR3 is made up of 15 amino acids. As DNA, the CDR3 is TGTGCCAGCAGTCCTCCTGGGTGGATTCAGGAAAAACTGTTTTTT. Translated: CASSPPGWIQEKLFF. The variable domain in full, completed from reference TRBV27 and TRBJ1-4, reads EAQVTQNPRYLITVTGKKLTVTCSQNMNHEYMSWYRQDPGLGLRQIYYSMNVEVTDKGDVPEGYKVSRKEKRNFPLILESPSPNQTSLYFCASSPPGWIQEKLFFGSGTQLSVL.

In nucleotides, the CDR3 is TGTGCCAGTAACCCGGCAGGGGGCAGGGAGACCCAGTACTTC. Translating gives CASNPAGGRETQYF. This chain joins TRBV11-2 and TRBJ2-5; 8 nucleotides match TRBD1. The CDR3 spans 14 residues. Per germline, CDR1 SGHAT and CDR2 FQNNGV. V shed 9 bases, J shed 5 bases, and the junction held 11 bases outside the gene matches.

This chain joins TRBV30 and TRBJ2-5; TRBD1 agrees at 8 bases. This CDR3 is built from 15 residues. V gave up 3 bases and J gave up 5 bases; unmatched junction bases: 11. Germline values: CDR1 GTSNPN, CDR2 SVGIG (reference sequence). The CDR3 protein is CAWRSKGTGGETQYF. CDR3 coding DNA: TGTGCCTGGAGAAGTAAGGGGACAGGCGGGGAGACCCAGTACTTC. Full variable domain (missing parts from reference TRBV30 and TRBJ2-5): SQTIHQWPATLVQPVGSPLSLECTVEGTSNPNLYWYRQAAGRGLQLLFYSVGIGQISSEVPQNLSASRPQDRQFILSSKKLLLSDSGFYLCAWRSKGTGGETQYFGPGTRLLVL.

The chain carries TRBV10-2 and TRBJ1-2; a possible D gene is TRBD1 (5 bases). The CDR3 totals 13 residues. The V gene lost 3 bases and the J gene lost 8 bases, with 13 bases spanning the gap. The germline V gene encodes CDR1 WSHSY and CDR2 SAAADI. The CDR3 spells CASSDSRGAGYTF. The CDR3 region has the DNA TGCGCCAGCAGTGATAGTAGGGGTGCGGGCTACACCTTC.

The rearrangement uses TRBV6-5 and TRBJ2-7, with D perhaps matching TRBD2 (6 bases). CDR3 length: 14 amino acids. The germline V gene has CDR1 MNHEY and CDR2 SVGAGI. The V end was cut by 2 bases, the J end by 3 bases, with 11 bases between. The CDR3: CASSYKASDYEQYF. The CDR3 DNA sequence: TGTGCCAGCAGTTACAAGGCTAGCGACTACGAGCAGTACTTC.

The V gene is TRBV5-1, the J gene TRBJ1-1; the D gene is possibly TRBD1 (6 bases). Looked up from germline, CDR1 is SGHRS and CDR2 is YFSETQ. The CDR3 covers 17 residues. V dropped 3 bases and J dropped 0 bases, with 18 bases sitting between them. This chain's CDR3 is CASSSGQGFSLNTEAFF. DNA for the CDR3: TGCGCCAGCAGCTCAGGTCAGGGGTTCAGCCTGAACACTGAAGCTTTCTTT. The entire variable domain, with the rest obtained from reference TRBV5-1 and TRBJ1-1, is as follows: KAGVTQTPRYLIKTRGQQVTLSCSPISGHRSVSWYQQTPGQGLQFLFEYFSETQRNKGNFPGRFSGRQFSNSRSEMNVSTLELGDSALYLCASSSGQGFSLNTEAFFGQGTRLTVV.

The rearrangement uses TRBV6-4 and TRBJ2-7; D gene unclear. The CDR3 runs 15 residues. V gave up 2 bases and J gave up 6 bases, with 17 bases separating them. The germline gives CDR1 MRHNA, CDR2 SNTAGT. This CDR3 reads CASSDLRNLSSEQYF. The CDR3 DNA is TGTGCCAGCAGTGACCTGAGGAACTTAAGTAGCGAGCAGTACTTC.

The chain links TRBV5-4 to TRBJ2-7; 7 bases are shared with TRBD1. The CDR3 has 13 amino acids. With 5 bases clipped from V and 0 bases from J, the junction kept 2 bases outside the gene matches. CDR1 and CDR2 from the germline V gene are SGHNT and YYREEE (reference sequence). The CDR3, as DNA: TGTGCCAGCAGGGACAGGAGCTCCTACGAGCAGTACTTC. Encoded protein: CASRDRSSYEQYF.

The genes are TRBV11-2 and TRBJ1-5; no clear D gene. V was trimmed by 0 bases and J by 2 bases, leaving 8 bases between them. The CDR3 contains 15 residues. Germline V CDR1 and CDR2: SGHAT, FQNNGV. The CDR3 reads CASSLDRGGNQPQHF. The DNA for the CDR3 is TGTGCCAGCAGCTTAGATCGCGGGGGCAATCAGCCCCAGCATTTT.

The chain uses TRBV6-6 and TRBJ2-7, with TRBD1 matching over 12 bases. CDR1 is MNHNY and CDR2 is SVGAGI in the germline V gene (reference sequence). V trimming: 6 bases; J trimming: 5 bases; junction bases outside the gene matches: 8. The CDR3 runs to 15 residues. The CDR3 loop reads CASSRAGTGGDEQYF. For the CDR3, the DNA is TGTGCCAGCAGCCGGGCCGGGACAGGGGGCGACGAGCAGTACTTC.